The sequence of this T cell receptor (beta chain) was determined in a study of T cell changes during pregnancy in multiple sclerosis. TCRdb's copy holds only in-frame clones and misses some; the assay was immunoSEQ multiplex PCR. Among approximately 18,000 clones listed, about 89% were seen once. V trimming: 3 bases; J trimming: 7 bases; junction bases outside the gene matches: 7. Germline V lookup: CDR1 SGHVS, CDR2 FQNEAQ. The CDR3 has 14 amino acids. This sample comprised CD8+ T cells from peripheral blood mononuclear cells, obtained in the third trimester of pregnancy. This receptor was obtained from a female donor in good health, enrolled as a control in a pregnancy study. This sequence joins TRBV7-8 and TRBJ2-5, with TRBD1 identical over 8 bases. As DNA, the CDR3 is TGTGCCAGCAGCTTGGGGGGCACAGGGGGGACCCAGTACTTC. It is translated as CASSLGGTGGTQYF.